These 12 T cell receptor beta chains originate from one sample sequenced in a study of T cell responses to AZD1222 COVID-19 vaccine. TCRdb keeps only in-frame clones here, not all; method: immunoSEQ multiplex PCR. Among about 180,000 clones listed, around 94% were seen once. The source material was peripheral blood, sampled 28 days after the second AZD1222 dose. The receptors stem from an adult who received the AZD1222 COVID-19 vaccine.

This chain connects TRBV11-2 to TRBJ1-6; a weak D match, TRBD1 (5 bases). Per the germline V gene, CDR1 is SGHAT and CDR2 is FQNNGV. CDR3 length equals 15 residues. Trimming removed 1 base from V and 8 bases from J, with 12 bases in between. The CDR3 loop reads CASSLGYRGDSPLHF. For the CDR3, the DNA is TGTGCCAGCAGCTTAGGTTATAGGGGTGATTCACCCCTCCACTTT.

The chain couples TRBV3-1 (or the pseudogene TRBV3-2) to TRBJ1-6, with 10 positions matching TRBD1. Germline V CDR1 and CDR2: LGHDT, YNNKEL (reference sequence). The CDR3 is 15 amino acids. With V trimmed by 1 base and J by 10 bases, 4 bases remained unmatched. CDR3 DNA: TGTGCCAGCAGCCAAGTGGGGACAGGGGCCTCACCCCTCCACTTT. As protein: CASSQVGTGASPLHF.

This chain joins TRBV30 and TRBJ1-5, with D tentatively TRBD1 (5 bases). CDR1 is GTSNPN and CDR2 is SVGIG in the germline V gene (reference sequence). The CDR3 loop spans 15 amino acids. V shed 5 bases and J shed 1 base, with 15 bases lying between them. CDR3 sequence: CAWGERQSSNQPQHF. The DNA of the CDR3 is TGTGCCTGGGGGGAAAGACAGTCGAGCAATCAGCCCCAGCATTTT. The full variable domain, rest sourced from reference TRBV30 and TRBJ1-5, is SQTIHQWPATLVQPVGSPLSLECTVEGTSNPNLYWYRQAAGRGLQLLFYSVGIGQISSEVPQNLSASRPQDRQFILSSKKLLLSDSGFYLCAWGERQSSNQPQHFGDGTRLSIL.

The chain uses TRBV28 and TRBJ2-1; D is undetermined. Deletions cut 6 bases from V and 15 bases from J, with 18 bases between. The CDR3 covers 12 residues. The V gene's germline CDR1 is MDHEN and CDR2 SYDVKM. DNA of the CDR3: TGTGCCAGCAGATCAACGGTAAGGGATCCGTTCTTC. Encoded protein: CASRSTVRDPFF.

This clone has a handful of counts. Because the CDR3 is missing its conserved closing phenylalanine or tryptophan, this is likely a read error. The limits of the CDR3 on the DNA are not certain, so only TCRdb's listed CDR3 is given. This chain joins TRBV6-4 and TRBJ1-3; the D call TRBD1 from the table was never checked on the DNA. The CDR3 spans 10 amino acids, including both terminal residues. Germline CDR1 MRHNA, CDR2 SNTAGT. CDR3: CARPRIETGD.

The CDR3 is CASSLVTGRSYEQYF. The CDR3 bases are TGTGCCAGCAGCTTAGTGACAGGCCGCTCCTACGAGCAGTACTTC. The chain carries TRBV7-8 and TRBJ2-7; a possible D gene is TRBD1 (6 bases). This CDR3 has 15 amino acids. Germline CDR1 and CDR2: SGHVS and FQNEAQ. Trimming cost V 1 base and J 0 bases, with 10 bases left between them.

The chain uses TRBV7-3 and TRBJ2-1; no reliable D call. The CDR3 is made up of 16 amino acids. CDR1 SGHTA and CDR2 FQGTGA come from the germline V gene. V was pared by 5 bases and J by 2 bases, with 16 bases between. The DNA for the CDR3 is TGTGCCAGCAGCCTTAGTGGTGCCCGGACCTACAATGAGCAGTTCTTC. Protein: CASSLSGARTYNEQFF. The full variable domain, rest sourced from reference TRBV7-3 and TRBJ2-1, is GAGVSQTPSNKVTEKGKYVELRCDPISGHTALYWYRQSLGQGPEFLIYFQGTGAADDSGLPNDRFFAVRPEGSVSTLKIQRTERGDSAVYLCASSLSGARTYNEQFFGPGTRLTVL.

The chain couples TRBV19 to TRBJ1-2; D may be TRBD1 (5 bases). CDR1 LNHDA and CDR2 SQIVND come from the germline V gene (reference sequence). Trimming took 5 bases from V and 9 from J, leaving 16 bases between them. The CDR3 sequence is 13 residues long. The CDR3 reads CASSFSGDGSYTF. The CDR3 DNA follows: TGTGCCAGTAGTTTTTCGGGGGACGGGAGCTACACCTTC. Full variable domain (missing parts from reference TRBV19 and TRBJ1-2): DGGITQSPKYLFRKEGQNVTLSCEQNLNHDAMYWYRQDPGQGLRLIYYSQIVNDFQKGDIAEGYSVSREKKESFPLTVTSAQKNPTAFYLCASSFSGDGSYTFGSGTRLTVV.

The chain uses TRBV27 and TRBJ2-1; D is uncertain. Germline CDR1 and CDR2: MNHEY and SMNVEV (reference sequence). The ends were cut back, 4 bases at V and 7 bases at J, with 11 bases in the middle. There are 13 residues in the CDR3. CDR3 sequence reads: CASSSRTGNEQFF. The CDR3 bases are TGTGCCAGCAGTTCCCGAACCGGGAATGAGCAGTTCTTC.

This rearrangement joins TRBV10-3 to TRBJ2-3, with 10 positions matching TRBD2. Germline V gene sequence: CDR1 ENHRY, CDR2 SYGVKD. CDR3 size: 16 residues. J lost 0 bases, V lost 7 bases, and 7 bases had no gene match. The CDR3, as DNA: TGTGCCATCAACGACGGACTAGCGGTTAGCACAGATACGCAGTATTTT. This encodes CAINDGLAVSTDTQYF.

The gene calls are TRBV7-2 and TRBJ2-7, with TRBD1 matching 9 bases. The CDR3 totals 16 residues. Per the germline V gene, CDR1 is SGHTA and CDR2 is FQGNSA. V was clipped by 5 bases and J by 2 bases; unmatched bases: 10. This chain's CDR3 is CASSPRTGTGTYEQYF. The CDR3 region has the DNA TGTGCCAGCAGCCCAAGGACCGGGACAGGGACCTACGAGCAGTACTTC.

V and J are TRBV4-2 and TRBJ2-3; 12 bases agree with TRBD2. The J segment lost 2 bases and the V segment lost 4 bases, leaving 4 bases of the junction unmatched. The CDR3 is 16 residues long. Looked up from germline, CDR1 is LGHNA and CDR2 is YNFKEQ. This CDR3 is CASSPRLAGDTDTQYF. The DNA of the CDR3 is TGTGCCAGCAGCCCCCGACTAGCGGGGGACACAGATACGCAGTATTTT.